This T cell receptor (beta chain) emerged from a study of blood T cell repertoires in COVID-19 (TCRdb year 2020). Study-wide context: Samples covering the acute and convalescent phases of COVID-19 were provided by collaborators in the United States, Italy and Spain. The material from the prospective study consisted of cDNA or gDNA derived from T cells, B-cell-depleted T cells, or PBMCs. Where available, HLA class I and class II types were taken from metadata supplied by the sample provider and were not determined by assay-based typing. The dataset comprised deeply sampled blood TCRbeta repertoires from subjects exposed to, actively infected with, or recovered from COVID-19. Samples were obtained from the ongoing ImmuneRACE study (first 160 participants) and from 1,000 to 1,500 subjects provided by 6 global collaborators. The repertoires were released in a freely available public database meant as a resource for research on the immune response to SARS-CoV-2. A de-identified subject ID, COVID-19 status, age in years and sex were almost always included in the sample metadata. Points the paper makes about the study in general: The amount of clinical and demographic metadata varied by source and participant and was provided uncurated.

Each collaborating institution followed its own protocols to collect whole blood in K2EDTA tubes. Collaborator samples were shipped for TCRbeta analysis as frozen whole blood, isolated PBMCs, or DNA extracted from either sample type. Via the germline V gene (reference sequence), CDR1 is SGHNT and CDR2 YYREEE. Trimming costs V 5 bases and J 0 bases, and their ends lie 10 bases apart. The CDR3 has 14 amino acids, counting the end cysteine and phenylalanine. Kept here is only the CDR3 DNA, which spans 42 bases and is read in frame from base 1. TCRbeta CDR3 regions were amplified from genomic DNA by means of the immunoSEQ Assay, a bias-controlled multiplex PCR. Concerning the study's data processing: Within the assay, amplification of reference gene primers was used to estimate how many nucleated cells each sample contained. To quantify the absolute abundance of each unique TCRbeta CDR3 rearrangement, sequence reads were collapsed and filtered. Productive Simpson clonality was computed per sample as the square root of Simpson's diversity index over productive rearrangements. The table was pulled from immuneACCESS by TCRdb, which kept in-frame rearrangements only. Such tables lose some clones; where checked, under half of the loss comes from unresolved V genes, and the rest has no known cause. V and J calls and clone size are as listed in that table; D and trimming were resolved from the DNA. Present in this sample are approximately 55,000 clones, about nine tenths of which were seen just once. Roughly 6.2% of the sample is in the top ten clones.

Concerning this clone itself: The antigen this receptor binds is unknown. Per-base quality was not reported, and no clone a single base away is much larger than it.

Recombination connected TRBV5-4 to TRBJ2-3; TRBD2 could be the D gene, as 6 bases match. Sequenced: peripheral blood. The sequence came from a man aged 35 to 55 with acute or convalescent COVID-19. CDR3 protein: CASRWDFSTDTQYF. In nucleotides, the sequence is TGTGCCAGCAGGTGGGACTTTAGCACAGATACGCAGTATTTT.